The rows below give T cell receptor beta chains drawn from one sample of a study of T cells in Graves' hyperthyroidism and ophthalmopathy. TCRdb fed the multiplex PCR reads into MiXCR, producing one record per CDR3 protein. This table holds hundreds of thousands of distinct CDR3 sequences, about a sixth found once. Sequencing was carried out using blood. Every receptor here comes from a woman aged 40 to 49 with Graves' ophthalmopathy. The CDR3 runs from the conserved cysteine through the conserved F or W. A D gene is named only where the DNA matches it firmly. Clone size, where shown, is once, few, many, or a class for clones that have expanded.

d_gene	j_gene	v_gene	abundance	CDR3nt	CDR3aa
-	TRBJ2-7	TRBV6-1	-	TGTGCCATCAGTGAGTCTATCGGGAGACGGTACGAGCAGTACTTC	CAISESIGRRYEQYF
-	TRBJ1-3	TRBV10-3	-	TGTGCCATCAGCGAATACAGGGTGTGGGGAAACACCATATATTTT	CAISEYRVWGNTIYF
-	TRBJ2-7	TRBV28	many	TGTGCCACCCACCGGGGCCTCCCCTACGAGCAGTACTTC	CATHRGLPYEQYF
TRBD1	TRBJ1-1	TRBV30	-	TGTGCCTGGAGCGCACAGGGGGCGGCTGAAGCTTTCTTT	CAWSAQGAAEAFF
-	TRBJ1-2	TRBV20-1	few	TGCAGTGCCCACCCGGGTATGGCCAGCTACACCTTC	CSAHPGMASYTF
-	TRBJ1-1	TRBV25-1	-	TGTGCCAGCAGTGAAAACACGGCGGGGCGTCCAGCTTTCTTT	CASSENTAGRPAFF
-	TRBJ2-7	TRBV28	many	TGTGCCAGCAGTTTAGGGCAGGTTGACTACGAGCAGTACTTC	CASSLGQVDYEQYF
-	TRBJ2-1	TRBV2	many	TGTGCCAGCAGTGAATTTGGGGTAGGACCGCGGGATGAGCAGTTCTTC	CASSEFGVGPRDEQFF
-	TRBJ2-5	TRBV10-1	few	TGCGCCAGCAGTGAGAGCGCAGCACAAGAGACCCAGTACTTC	CASSESAAQETQYF
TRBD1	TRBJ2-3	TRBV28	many	TGTGCCAGCAGTTTATCAGGCGGACAGGGAGGACTACAAGATACGCAGTATTTT	CASSLSGGQGGLQDTQYF
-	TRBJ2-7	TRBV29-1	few	TGCAGCGTTCTGGGTGGGGGACGCGAGCAGTACTTC	CSVLGGGREQYF
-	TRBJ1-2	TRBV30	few	TGTGCCTGGAGCCCACAGGGAGATGGCTACACCTTC	CAWSPQGDGYTF
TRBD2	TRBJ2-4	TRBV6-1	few	TGTGCCAGCAGGGGGGGGGATCTAGCCAAAAACATTCAGTACTTC	CASRGGDLAKNIQYF
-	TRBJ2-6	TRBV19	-	TGTGCCAGTACCACGTACGGTGCTGGGGCCAACGTCCTGACTTTC	CASTTYGAGANVLTF
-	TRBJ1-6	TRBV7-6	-	TGTGCCAGCAGCTCCACGGCCATCTCCTATAATTCACCCCTCCACTTT	CASSSTAISYNSPLHF
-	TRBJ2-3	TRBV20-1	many	TGCAGTGCTAGAGAACCTCCTACGCAGTATTTT	CSAREPPTQYF
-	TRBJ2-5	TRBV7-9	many	TGTGCCAGCAGCTTTGTGGAGGGGCGAGAGACCCAGTACTTC	CASSFVEGRETQYF
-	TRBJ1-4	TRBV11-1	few	TGTGCCAGCAGCGACCAAAGGACAAGGGGGGAAAAACTGTTTTTT	CASSDQRTRGEKLFF
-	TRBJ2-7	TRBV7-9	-	TGTGCCAGCAGCTTAAAACCCCTAGGGCGGGCCCTAGACTCCTACGAGCAGTACTTC	CASSLKPLGRALDSYEQYF
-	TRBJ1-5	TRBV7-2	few	TGTGCCAGCAGCGAGGACATCTTTAGCAATCAGCCCCAGCATTTT	CASSEDIFSNQPQHF
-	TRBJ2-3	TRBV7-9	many	TGTGCCAGCAGCTTATTGGCCTGGACTAGCACAGATACGCAGTATTTT	CASSLLAWTSTDTQYF
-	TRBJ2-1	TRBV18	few	TGTGCCAGCTCACCAGGGATGTCGGCCCCAATAAGCGATGAGCAGTTCTTC	CASSPGMSAPISDEQFF
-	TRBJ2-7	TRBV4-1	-	TGCGCCAGCAGCCAAGTCGCTCGGCGCTACGAGCAGTACTTC	CASSQVARRYEQYF
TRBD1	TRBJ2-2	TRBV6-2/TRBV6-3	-	TGTGCCAGCTCAATTCCGCTTCCGCGCAGGGGGCACGGCGGGGAGCTGTTTTTT	CASSIPLPRRGHGGELFF
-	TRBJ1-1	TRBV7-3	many	TGTGCCAGCAGTCGACGGGGGGACACTGAAGCTTTCTTT	CASSRRGDTEAFF
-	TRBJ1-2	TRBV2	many	TGTGCCAGCAGTGAGGACACCTATGGCTACACCTTC	CASSEDTYGYTF
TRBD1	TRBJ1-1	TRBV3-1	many	TGTGCCAGCAGCCAAGGGACAGGGGGCCCGAACACTGAAGCTTTCTTT	CASSQGTGGPNTEAFF
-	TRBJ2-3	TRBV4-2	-	TGTGCCAGCAGCCAAGATCATAGCTACTTTTCAGATACGCAGTATTTT	CASSQDHSYFSDTQYF
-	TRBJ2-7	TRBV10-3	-	TGTGCCATCAGTGTCAAGGGGGATGGCTACGAGCAGTACTTC	CAISVKGDGYEQYF
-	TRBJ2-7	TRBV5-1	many	TGCGCCAGCAGCTTGGTGGGGTACGCATCCTACGAGCAGTACTTC	CASSLVGYASYEQYF
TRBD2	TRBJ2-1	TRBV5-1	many	TGCGCCAGCAGTCCGGCGAGCGGGGGTCACAATGAGCAGTTCTTC	CASSPASGGHNEQFF
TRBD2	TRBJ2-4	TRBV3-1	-	TGTGCCAGCAGCCAAGAATGGGCGGGAGGGCCCGGAAACATTCAGTACTTC	CASSQEWAGGPGNIQYF
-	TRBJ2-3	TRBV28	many	TGTGCCAGCAGGGCGGGTTACACAGATACGCAGTATTTT	CASRAGYTDTQYF
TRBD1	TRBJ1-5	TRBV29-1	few	TGCAGCGTGAGCCGGGACAGTGGGGATCAGCCCCAGCATTTT	CSVSRDSGDQPQHF
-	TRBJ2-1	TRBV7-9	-	TGTGCCAGCAGCTTACGAGGGGGGGCTAGCAAAAACAATGAGCAGTTCTTC	CASSLRGGASKNNEQFF
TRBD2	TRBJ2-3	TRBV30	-	TGTGCCTGGAGTGTAAGCGGGGGCAACACAGATACGCAGTATTTT	CAWSVSGGNTDTQYF
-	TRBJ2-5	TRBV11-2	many	TGTGCCAGCAGCTTAGGGGCAGAACTGTACCAAGAGACCCAGTACTTC	CASSLGAELYQETQYF
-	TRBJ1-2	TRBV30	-	TGTGCCTGGAGTGGGATCAGCAGCTCGTATGGCTACACCTTC	CAWSGISSSYGYTF
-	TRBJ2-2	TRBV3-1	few	TGTGCCAGCAGCCAAGGGGATGGGGGTGCTTCGACCGGGGAGCTGTTTTTT	CASSQGDGGASTGELFF
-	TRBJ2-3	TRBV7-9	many	TGTGCCAGCAGCGAACAGGGTACGCAGTATTTT	CASSEQGTQYF
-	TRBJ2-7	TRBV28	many	TGTGCCATTTCAACCTGGCTCAACCTCGAGCAGTACTTC	CAISTWLNLEQYF
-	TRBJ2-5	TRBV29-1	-	TGCAGCGTTGAAGAACCGGGCCACGAGACCCAGTACTTC	CSVEEPGHETQYF
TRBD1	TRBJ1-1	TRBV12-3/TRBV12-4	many	TGTGCCAGCAGTCGGACAGGGTTTGAAGCTTTCTTT	CASSRTGFEAFF
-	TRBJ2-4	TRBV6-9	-	TGTGCCAGCAGTATTCGGGTCATTCAGTACTTC	CASSIRVIQYF
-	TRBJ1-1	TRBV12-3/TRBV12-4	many	TGTGCCAGCAGACTCCCGACGGGACAGAACACTGAAGCTTTCTTT	CASRLPTGQNTEAFF
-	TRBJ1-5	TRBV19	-	TGTGCCAGTACCCCGCGGGACCTGGGCAATCAGCCCCAGCATTTT	CASTPRDLGNQPQHF
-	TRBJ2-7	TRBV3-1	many	TGTGCCAGCAGCCAAGGGGAAGGGTTATACGAGCAGTACTTC	CASSQGEGLYEQYF
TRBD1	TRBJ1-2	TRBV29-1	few	TGCAGCGTTTCAGGACAGGGGGCCTCCTCCTATGGCTACACCTTC	CSVSGQGASSYGYTF
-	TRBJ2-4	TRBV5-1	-	TGCGCCAGCAGCGGGGGGCGCATGAACATTCAGTACTTC	CASSGGRMNIQYF
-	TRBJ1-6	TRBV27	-	TGTGCCAGCAGTTTGCGCAGACTTAGTACCTATAATTCACCCCTCCACTTT	CASSLRRLSTYNSPLHF
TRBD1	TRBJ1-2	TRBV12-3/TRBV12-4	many	TGTGCCAGCAGCCGCGGGACAGGGGGGACGTATGGCTACACCTTC	CASSRGTGGTYGYTF
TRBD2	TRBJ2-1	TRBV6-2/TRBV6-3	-	TGTGCCAGCAGTTTCGGGACTAGCGGGGCCGATGAGCAGTTCTTC	CASSFGTSGADEQFF
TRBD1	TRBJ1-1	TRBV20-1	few	TGCAGTGCTAGAGATCGCGGACAGGGGGCGGCTTTCTTT	CSARDRGQGAAFF
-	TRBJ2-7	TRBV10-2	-	TGCGCCAGCAGTGACTACTACCGGCACCACGAGCAGTACTTC	CASSDYYRHHEQYF
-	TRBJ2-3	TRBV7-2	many	TGTGCCAGCAGCCCCTCAAGAAGGGACACAGATACGCAGTATTTT	CASSPSRRDTDTQYF